This note documents a single T cell receptor beta chain sequence. Its specificity is not known. The CDR3 totals 13 residues. Trimming shortened V by 2 bases and J by 8 bases, and 12 bases separated the two germline ends. Germline lookup yields CDR1 SGHAT and CDR2 FQNNGV. Focal radiation plus CTLA-4 blockade with ipilimumab was given to patients with chemo-refractory metastatic non-small-cell lung cancer. This sample was taken from a study of radiotherapy plus CTLA-4 blockade in lung cancer. For the study at large: Objective responses were observed in less than 20% of patients, and disease control was achieved by 30% to 40%.

Study outcomes and limitations: TCR clones originating in tumors grew in number in blood after radiotherapy plus ipilimumab. The best predictor of response was reported to be early blood T cell clone dynamics, with interferon-beta.

Produced via immunoSEQ multiplex PCR; TCRdb's table is partial and in-frame only. The table has 90,000 or so clones, about 83% seen once. This sequence joins TRBV11-2 and TRBJ1-2; D not resolved. The sequence was obtained from a human donor with non-small cell lung cancer who had stable disease on radiotherapy plus ipilimumab. Sequencing was performed on peripheral blood, taken from a patient treated with radiotherapy plus ipilimumab. As DNA, the CDR3 is TGTGCCAGCAGCTTAAAGCGAGGAATCGGCTACACCTTC. It codes for CASSLKRGIGYTF.